The next 9 T cell receptor beta chains were all read from a single sample in a study of molecular identifiers for immune sequencing clone quantification (dated by TCRdb to 2017 to 2018). The library was prepared using PCR. Data came from an Illumina HiSeq 4000. Starting from the raw public reads, TCRdb applied fastp trimming at Q25, assembled clones with MiXCR and retained in-frame beta chains. Identical CDR3 proteins give one entry, which carries the most common genes and DNA. The sample table holds 60,000 to 70,000 distinct CDR3 sequences, of which roughly 18% were seen once. The top ten hold about 1.5% of the sample. The sample taken for sequencing was naive CD8+ T cells from blood, with Jurkat cell RNA spiked in. Sample cell subset or site, as interpreted from the label and publication: FACS-sorted CD8+CD4-CCR7+CD45RA+ naive T cells. The receptors here all came from a human donor in good health. Some libraries in this study had Jurkat cell RNA spiked in.

This clonotype was observed at least ten times. The chain links TRBV6-2 or TRBV6-3 to TRBJ1-1; D ambiguous. The germline V gene encodes CDR1 MNHEY and CDR2 SVGEGT. CDR3 length: 15 residues. Trimming took off 6 bases at V and 1 base at J, with 15 bases between the two ends. CDR3 sequence: CASRLIQEENTEAFF. The CDR3 DNA sequence: TGTGCCAGCAGACTAATTCAGGAGGAGAACACTGAAGCTTTCTTT.

This clonotype was found many times. The chain couples TRBV3-1 to TRBJ2-7, with TRBD2 as a possible D gene (6 bases). V was trimmed by 1 base and J by 0 bases, leaving 10 bases between them. CDR1 and CDR2 (germline): LGHDT, YNNKEL (reference sequence). The CDR3 consists of 15 residues. CDR3 in amino acids: CASSQGGALSYEQYF. CDR3 nucleotide sequence: TGTGCCAGCAGCCAAGGCGGGGCCCTCTCCTACGAGCAGTACTTC.

With regard to this clonotype: This sequence may be a read error, since a much larger clone differs from it by one base. The V gene is TRBV2, the J gene TRBJ2-7; 9 bases are shared with TRBD2. Germline lookup yields CDR1 SNHLY and CDR2 FYNNEI. The CDR3 consists of 16 residues. CDR3 amino acids: CASGTSRRAASYERYF. In DNA form, the CDR3 reads TGTGCCAGCGGGACTAGCAGGAGGGCCGCATCTTACGAGCGGTACTTC.

A few counts support this clonotype. V gene TRBV5-6 combines with J gene TRBJ2-7, with D tentatively TRBD1 (6 bases). V dropped 3 bases and J dropped 3 bases, with 13 bases sitting between them. CDR1 is SGHDT and CDR2 is YYEEEE in the germline V gene. The CDR3 runs 14 residues. CDR3 bases: TGTGCCAGCAGCTCGCCGGGACACAGCTACGAGCAGTACTTC. Protein sequence: CASSSPGHSYEQYF. Looking up the rest from reference TRBV5-6 and TRBJ2-7 gives the full variable domain: DAGVTQSPTHLIKTRGQQVTLRCSPKSGHDTVSWYQQALGQGPQFIFQYYEEEERQRGNFPDRFSGHQFPNYSSELNVNALLLGDSALYLCASSSPGHSYEQYFGPGTRLTVT.

This clonotype was detected a few times. The V call is TRBV4-1, the J call TRBJ1-1, with D maybe TRBD1 (5 bases). The V end lost 4 bases, the J end lost 7 bases, and 19 bases lay between the germline ends. The V gene's germline CDR1 is MGHRA and CDR2 YSYEKL. The CDR3 length is 15 residues. CDR3 protein: CASSRDPRGEVEAFF. CDR3 nucleotides: TGCGCCAGCAGCCGAGATCCCCGGGGGGAGGTTGAAGCTTTCTTT.

This clonotype was seen a few times. The chain links TRBV19 to TRBJ1-5, with 7 bases that match TRBD1. Germline-derived CDR1 and CDR2 are LNHDA and SQIVND (reference sequence). Trimming cost V 3 bases and J 4 bases; bases outside gene matches: 3. The CDR3 is made up of 14 amino acids. The CDR3 region is CASSMWDSNQPQHF. The CDR3, as DNA: TGTGCCAGTAGTATGTGGGACAGTAATCAGCCCCAGCATTTT.

The sample holds many counts of this clonotype. The rearrangement joins TRBV4-2 to TRBJ2-2, with D hard to call. Germline V CDR1 and CDR2: LGHNA, YNFKEQ. The V end was cut by 5 bases, the J end by 2 bases, with 15 bases between. This CDR3 contains 16 residues. The CDR3 loop is CASSFRLGDNTGELFF. CDR3 bases: TGTGCCAGCAGCTTTCGACTGGGTGACAACACCGGGGAGCTGTTTTTT.

This clonotype was detected many times. This chain uses TRBV28 with TRBJ2-7, with D maybe TRBD1 (5 bases). The length of the CDR3 is 14 residues. Germline V CDR1 and CDR2: MDHEN, SYDVKM. Trimming removed 5 bases from V and 4 bases from J, with 15 bases in between. CDR3 region: CASSPRIAGYEQYF. In DNA form, the CDR3 reads TGTGCCAGCAGTCCGAGAATTGCAGGGTACGAGCAGTACTTC.

This clonotype has ten or more counts. J is TRBJ2-1 and V is TRBV20-1; 9 nucleotides agree with TRBD2. V shed 0 bases and J 8 bases; nucleotides not matched to a gene: 11. Germline assignment: CDR1 DFQATT and CDR2 SNEGSKA (reference sequence). The CDR3 has 16 residues. The CDR3 loop reads CSARDLGSGRFDEQFF. CDR3 DNA: TGCAGTGCTAGAGATCTGGGGAGCGGGAGGTTCGATGAGCAGTTCTTC.